This T cell receptor (beta chain) was sequenced during a study of blood T cells in healthy people across ages. Study-wide findings and caveats: Long-lived and aged donors differed, with more naive CD4+ cells and higher diversity in the long-lived. Per-million-T-cell TCR beta diversity fell roughly linearly with age.

Germline CDR1 MNHEY, CDR2 SVGEGT. The CDR3 is 15 amino acids. A word on this clonotype: The antigen is not known. One end of the junction fails to match germline, which may point to a read error.

Each donor gave roughly 9.8 milliliters of peripheral blood. Then a second PCR, running roughly 7 to 11 cycles, was carried out with a sample-barcoded 5' primer and a J-beta primer mix. Samples each returned at least 2.5 million CDR3-containing paired-end reads. In TCRdb, the 5' RACE reads were re-called with MiXCR into one record per CDR3 protein. The sample holds around 320,000 distinct CDR3 sequences, 25% to 30% seen once. Sample: blood. The chain carries TRBV6-2 or TRBV6-3 and TRBJ2-1; 14 bases are a match to TRBD2. This TCR was sampled from an older woman in good health. CDR3 DNA sequence: TGTGCCAGCGGTTATGGACTAGCGGGAGGAGATGAGCAGTTCTTC. It encodes CASGYGLAGGDEQFF.